This T cell receptor (beta chain) came from a study of blood T cell repertoires in COVID-19. Germline V gives CDR1 KGHDR, CDR2 SFDVKD. The CDR3 is 15 residues long. Trimming cost V 6 bases and J 6 bases, with 17 bases left between them. The protocol was immunoSEQ multiplex PCR, while the TCRdb copy is restricted to in-frame clones and leaves out a portion. The sample has about 33,000 clones; roughly 85% are singletons. This clone was recorded a few times. Material for sequencing was peripheral blood. This clonotype was obtained from a man in his 60s with active COVID-19. The chain is built from TRBV24-1 and TRBJ2-1; TRBD2 might be the D (7 bases). The CDR3 loop reads CATSQGGEPPNEQFF. The DNA of the CDR3 is TGTGCCACCAGTCAAGGGGGGGAGCCCCCCAATGAGCAGTTCTTC.